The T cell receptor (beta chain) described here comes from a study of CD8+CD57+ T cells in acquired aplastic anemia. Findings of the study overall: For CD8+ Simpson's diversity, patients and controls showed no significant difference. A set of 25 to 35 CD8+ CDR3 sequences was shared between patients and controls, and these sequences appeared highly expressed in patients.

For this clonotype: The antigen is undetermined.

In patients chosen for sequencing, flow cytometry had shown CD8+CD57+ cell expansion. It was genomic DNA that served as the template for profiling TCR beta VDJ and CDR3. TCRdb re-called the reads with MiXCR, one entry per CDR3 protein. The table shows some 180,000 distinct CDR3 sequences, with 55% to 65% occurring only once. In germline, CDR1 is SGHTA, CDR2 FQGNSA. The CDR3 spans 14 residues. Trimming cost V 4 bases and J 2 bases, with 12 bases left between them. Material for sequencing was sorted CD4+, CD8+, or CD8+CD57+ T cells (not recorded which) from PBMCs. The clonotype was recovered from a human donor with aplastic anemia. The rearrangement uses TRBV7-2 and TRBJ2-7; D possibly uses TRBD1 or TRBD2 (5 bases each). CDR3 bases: TGTGCCAGCAGCTACGGGGCAGCCGCCTACGAGCAGTACTTC. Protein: CASSYGAAAYEQYF. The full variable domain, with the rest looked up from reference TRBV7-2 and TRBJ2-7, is GAGVSQSPSNKVTEKGKDVELRCDPISGHTALYWYRQSLGQGLEFLIYFQGNSAPDKSGLPSDRFSAERTGGSVSTLTIQRTQQEDSAVYLCASSYGAAAYEQYFGPGTRLTVT.